The 4 T cell receptor beta chains below come from one sample, sequenced in a study of CD8 T cells in ankylosing spondylitis. Overall study findings and caveats: Eight highly homologous variants formed a TCR beta motif that appeared characteristic of ankylosing spondylitis blood.

MiXCR, applied by TCRdb to the 5' RACE reads, yields one record per CDR3 protein. The sample gives about 840,000 distinct CDR3 sequences, about an eighth of which show up once; approximately 0.5% is in the top ten. These receptors' antigens are unknown. Material: blood, either unsorted or a sorted T cell fraction (not recorded which). These receptors were taken from a male donor with ankylosing spondylitis.

The chain is built from TRBV28 and TRBJ2-3; D unclear. There are 12 residues in the CDR3. Germline CDR1 and CDR2: MDHEN and SYDVKM. Deletions cut 2 bases from V and 6 bases from J, with 6 bases between. The CDR3 protein is CASSLRWDTQYF. As DNA, the CDR3 is TGTGCCAGCAGTTTAAGGTGGGATACGCAGTATTTT.

This clonotype was detected many times. The chain is built from TRBV20-1 and TRBJ1-4; 7 bases align to TRBD1. The V gene's germline CDR1 is DFQATT and CDR2 SNEGSKA (reference sequence). The CDR3 totals 14 residues. With V trimmed by 5 bases and J by 7 bases, 10 bases remained unmatched. The CDR3 loop is CSAPRGGGGEKLFF. CDR3 DNA sequence: TGCAGTGCTCCCCGTGGAGGGGGCGGTGAAAAACTGTTTTTT.

The chain is built from TRBV29-1 and TRBJ2-1; no clear D. CDR3 length equals 13 residues. V lost 3 bases and J lost 3, with 9 bases in between. Germline-derived CDR1 and CDR2 are SQVTM and ANQGSEA. CDR3 coding DNA: TGCAGCGTTGAGCTAGGGATCTACAATGAGCAGTTCTTC. As protein: CSVELGIYNEQFF.

In the case of this clonotype: This sequence may be a read error, since a much larger clone differs from it by one base. The V call is TRBV5-1, the J call TRBJ1-1; D uncertain. V lost 0 bases to trimming and J lost 3 bases, with 18 bases between them. The CDR3 loop spans 17 amino acids. CDR1 is SGHRS, CDR2 YFSETQ, per germline. The CDR3 protein is CASSLEALGIPYTEAFF. The CDR3 DNA follows: TGCGCCAGCAGCTTGGAGGCGTTGGGCATACCGTACACTGAAGCTTTCTTT.